What follows are 8 T cell receptor beta chains derived from one specimen sequenced in a study of identical twins. One entry per CDR3 protein, called by TCRdb with MiXCR from the 5' RACE reads. Of around 500,000 distinct CDR3 sequences listed, 14% are singletons. The same data also went into a second study, on yellow fever vaccine responses in identical twins.

Sequencing used CD4+ T cells sorted from blood. These receptors all come from a woman aged 18-30 years in good health.

This clonotype occurred many times. The chain links TRBV7-9 to TRBJ1-1; 7 bases are shared with TRBD1. The germline gives CDR1 SEHNR, CDR2 FQNEAQ (reference sequence). The CDR3 runs to 16 residues. V lost 4 bases to trimming and J lost 0 bases; unmatched junction nucleotides: 8. The CDR3 region has the DNA TGTGCCAGCAGCTCCGCGCCGGGACAGCTGAACACTGAAGCTTTCTTT. Protein sequence: CASSSAPGQLNTEAFF.

The V call is TRBV5-1, the J call TRBJ2-3; 10 bases match TRBD1. The ends lost 8 bases at V and 2 bases at J; junction bases unmatched: 5. Per the germline V gene, CDR1 is SGHRS and CDR2 is YFSETQ. CDR3 size: 14 residues. The CDR3 DNA is TGCGCCAGTCGGGGACAGGGGTTCACAGATACGCAGTATTTT. This codes for CASRGQGFTDTQYF.

This clonotype was recorded a few times. The chain couples TRBV15 to TRBJ2-1, with TRBD2 matching 11 bases. V shed 0 bases and J 7 bases; nucleotides not matched to a gene: 8. This CDR3 region has 17 residues. Germline values: CDR1 LNHNV, CDR2 YYDKDF (reference sequence). The CDR3 loop reads CATSRDGPSGGSNEQFF. The DNA for the CDR3 is TGTGCCACCAGCAGAGATGGGCCTAGCGGGGGGTCAAATGAGCAGTTCTTC.

In its sample, this clonotype was seen a few times. The V call is TRBV4-1, the J call TRBJ2-3; 11 bases line up with TRBD1. CDR1 and CDR2 (germline): MGHRA, YSYEKL. The V gene end was trimmed by 3 bases and the J gene end by 5 bases; junction bases not matched to a gene: 7. The CDR3 is made up of 16 amino acids. CDR3 in DNA: TGCGCCAGCAGCCACCCCGGGACAGGGGGAAGAGATACGCAGTATTTT. As protein: CASSHPGTGGRDTQYF.

This chain connects TRBV5-1 to TRBJ2-5; D is tentatively TRBD1 or TRBD2 (5 bases each). V shed 6 bases and J shed 4 bases, with 16 bases lying between them. Looked up from germline, CDR1 is SGHRS and CDR2 is YFSETQ. There are 14 residues in the CDR3. DNA for the CDR3: TGCGCCAGCACAAGTCGGGGCCGGGTAGAGACCCAGTACTTC. This sequence encodes CASTSRGRVETQYF.

This chain uses TRBV20-1 with TRBJ2-7; D is undetermined. The CDR3 totals 12 residues. Germline V lookup: CDR1 DFQATT, CDR2 SNEGSKA (reference sequence). V was trimmed by 4 bases and J by 0 bases, leaving 7 bases between them. Written as DNA, the CDR3 is TGCAGTGCTACCCTAGACTCCTACGAGCAGTACTTC. Translated: CSATLDSYEQYF.

This chain connects TRBV5-1 to TRBJ1-6, with D uncertain. The CDR3 extends over 15 amino acids. Trimming removed 5 bases from V and 0 bases from J, with 9 bases in between. Germline values: CDR1 SGHRS, CDR2 YFSETQ. For the CDR3, the DNA is TGCGCCAGCAGAGTGGGTAGCTCCTATAATTCACCCCTCCACTTT. Amino acids: CASRVGSSYNSPLHF.

The chain uses TRBV7-2 and TRBJ2-7; D not certain. V gave up 2 bases and J gave up 1 base, with 6 bases separating them. The V gene's germline CDR1 is SGHTA and CDR2 FQGNSA. The length of the CDR3 is 13 residues. Here the CDR3 DNA reads TGTGCCAGCAGCTTACGACGGTCCTACGAGCAGTACTTC. This sequence encodes CASSLRRSYEQYF.